These 32 T cell receptor beta chains came from one sample sequenced in a study of T cell responses to AZD1222 COVID-19 vaccine. The method was immunoSEQ multiplex PCR; TCRdb's version includes in-frame clones alone and lacks a portion of them. The table shows 100,000 to 150,000 clones, with 92% occurring only once. The sequences come from peripheral blood, collected on day 0 of AZD1222 vaccination. The receptors stem from an adult in good health.

V gene TRBV11-3 combines with J gene TRBJ2-1, with 8 bases aligning to TRBD1. The germline gives CDR1 SGHNT, CDR2 YENEEA. The CDR3 totals 18 residues. The V segment lost 1 base and the J segment 2 bases; nucleotides outside the gene matches: 10. The CDR3 DNA follows: TGTGCCAGCAGCTTAGGTCCCGGACAGGGAAGTCCCTACAATGAGCAGTTCTTC. This sequence encodes CASSLGPGQGSPYNEQFF.

V gene TRBV6-4 combines with J gene TRBJ2-1; 8 nucleotides align to TRBD1. J gave up 7 bases and V 3 bases, and 11 bases lay outside the gene matches. Germline V gene sequence: CDR1 MRHNA, CDR2 SNTAGT. The CDR3 spans 16 residues. For the CDR3, the DNA is TGTGCCAGCAGTGAGGAACCCGGGACAGGAAGAAATGAGCAGTTCTTC. Translated, it gives CASSEEPGTGRNEQFF.

This chain uses TRBV11-2 with TRBJ2-7; no reliable D call. The CDR3 has 17 amino acids. Trimming pared 0 bases from V and 0 bases from J, leaving 15 bases between. The germline V gene has CDR1 SGHAT and CDR2 FQNNGV. Written as DNA, the CDR3 is TGTGCCAGCAGCTTAGACTTTTCACCGATTAGCTCCTACGAGCAGTACTTC. Translation gives CASSLDFSPISSYEQYF.

The chain recombines TRBV5-1 with TRBJ2-7; D remains unclear. The germline V gene has CDR1 SGHRS and CDR2 YFSETQ. The ends were cut back, 4 bases at V and 4 bases at J, with 15 bases in the middle. CDR3 length: 14 residues. The CDR3 region is CASSLASAHYEQYF. The CDR3 nucleotides read TGCGCCAGCAGCCTCGCCAGCGCCCATTACGAGCAGTACTTC.

This clone was counted a single time. The chain combines TRBV2 with TRBJ2-7; no firm D call. Trimming took off 4 bases at V and 4 bases at J, with 17 bases between the two ends. CDR3 size: 15 residues. CDR1 is SNHLY, CDR2 FYNNEI, per germline. The CDR3 region is CASSVSTYPRYEQYF. In DNA form, the CDR3 reads TGTGCCAGCAGTGTATCAACCTACCCCCGGTACGAGCAGTACTTC.

The chain joins TRBV21-1 to TRBJ1-2. TRBV21-1 has pseudogene status. The CDR3 loop spans 12 amino acids. The CDR3 region has the DNA TGTGCCAGCAGCAAAAGAGGAGCTGGCTACACCTTC. Its protein is CASSKRGAGYTF.

The chain employs TRBV11-2 and TRBJ2-1, with TRBD1 identical over 8 bases. Unmatched junction bases numbered 3, after V lost 2 bases and J lost 3 bases. Germline V gene sequence: CDR1 SGHAT, CDR2 FQNNGV. This CDR3 is built from 15 residues. The CDR3 sequence is CASSLTGGSYNEQFF. The CDR3 DNA follows: TGTGCCAGCAGCTTAACAGGGGGAAGCTACAATGAGCAGTTCTTC.

The chain combines TRBV28 with TRBJ2-1; the D gene could be TRBD1 or TRBD2 (5 bases each). The germline V gene encodes CDR1 MDHEN and CDR2 SYDVKM. The CDR3 runs to 15 residues. V was cut by 0 bases and J by 7 bases, with 13 bases left in between. The CDR3, as DNA: TGTGCCAGCAGTTTATGGATGGGGGAGAGGAATGAGCAGTTCTTC. Protein: CASSLWMGERNEQFF.

The V call is TRBV6-2 or TRBV6-3, the J call TRBJ2-1; perhaps TRBD2 as D (6 bases). V lost 3 bases and J 1 base, leaving 19 bases between the germline ends. The CDR3 is made up of 18 amino acids. Per germline, CDR1 MNHEY and CDR2 SVGEGT. The chain's CDR3 is CASSYIGGATKSYNEQFF. CDR3 in DNA: TGTGCCAGCAGTTATATCGGCGGGGCGACTAAATCCTACAATGAGCAGTTCTTC.

The rearrangement uses TRBV5-1 and TRBJ1-1; D call uncertain. The CDR3 loop spans 14 amino acids. The V end was cut by 7 bases, the J end by 0 bases, with 13 bases between. Germline CDR1 reads SGHRS; CDR2 reads YFSETQ. The CDR3 nucleotides read TGCGCCAGCGCATGGTGGGAAATGAACACTGAAGCTTTCTTT. This codes for CASAWWEMNTEAFF.

In its sample, this clone was seen once. This chain links TRBV18 with TRBJ1-2; D ambiguous. The CDR3 loop spans 15 amino acids. The germline gives CDR1 KGHSH, CDR2 LQKENI. Trimming left V 6 bases short and J 4 bases short, with 18 bases between. CDR3 DNA sequence: TGTGCCAGCTCTCTCGATCGCGCGGGCGGCTATGGCTACACCTTC. Protein: CASSLDRAGGYGYTF.

This clone was counted between two and nine times. The genes are TRBV7-3 and TRBJ2-5; 7 bases agree with TRBD1. The germline V gene encodes CDR1 SGHTA and CDR2 FQGTGA. The V and J ends lost 2 bases and 3 bases, in that order; junction bases with no gene match: 6. The CDR3 length is 15 residues. CDR3 in DNA: TGTGCCAGCAGCTTAGCAGGGGGAGAGGAAGAGACCCAGTACTTC. This translates into CASSLAGGEEETQYF.

This sequence joins TRBV4-2 and TRBJ2-3; the D gene is possibly TRBD2 (5 bases). The CDR3 is made up of 17 amino acids. The germline V gene encodes CDR1 LGHNA and CDR2 YNFKEQ. V lost 0 bases, J lost 1 base, and 14 bases lay in between. CDR3 bases: TGTGCCAGCAGCCAAGACGTGGTGAGGGCCGGCACAGATACGCAGTATTTT. This codes for CASSQDVVRAGTDTQYF.

The chain joins TRBV19 to TRBJ1-4; TRBD1 is a possible D gene (5 bases). The CDR3 is 13 amino acids. Germline V gene sequence: CDR1 LNHDA, CDR2 SQIVND (reference sequence). Between the trimmed V and J ends, which lost 10 bases and 5 bases, there was a span of 14 bases. CDR3 nucleotides: TGTGCCACCCAAAGGGACGGGAATGAAAAACTGTTTTTT. Its translation is CATQRDGNEKLFF.

The rearrangement uses TRBV11-3 and TRBJ2-2; D is possibly TRBD1 or TRBD2 (6 bases each). Germline-derived CDR1 and CDR2 are SGHNT and YENEEA. There are 14 residues in the CDR3. V was cut by 5 bases and J by 4 bases, with 11 bases left in between. The CDR3 sequence is CASSIGGGTGELFF. In nucleotides, the CDR3 is TGTGCCAGCAGCATAGGGGGAGGCACCGGGGAGCTGTTTTTT. The full variable domain, its missing parts supplied by reference TRBV11-3 and TRBJ2-2, is EAGVVQSPRYKIIEKKQPVAFWCNPISGHNTLYWYLQNLGQGPELLIRYENEEAVDDSQLPKDRFSAERLKGVDSTLKIQPAELGDSAVYLCASSIGGGTGELFFGEGSRLTVL.

V is TRBV10-3 and J is TRBJ1-2; 9 bases are shared with TRBD1. With V trimmed by 2 bases and J by 1 base, 11 bases remained unmatched. Germline assignment: CDR1 ENHRY and CDR2 SYGVKD. The CDR3 is made up of 18 amino acids. CDR3 nucleotide sequence: TGTGCCATCAGTGAGACAGGGGGCGCGGGGACGCTTAACTATGGCTACACCTTC. Its protein product is CAISETGGAGTLNYGYTF.

CDR3 DNA: TGCAGCGTTGAGGCTAGCCGTGACATTCAGTACTTC. Its translation: CSVEASRDIQYF. The chain has TRBV29-1 and TRBJ2-4; tentatively, D is TRBD2 (5 bases). Germline V gene sequence: CDR1 SQVTM, CDR2 ANQGSEA. The V and J ends lost 3 bases and 8 bases respectively, with 11 bases between them. The CDR3 is made up of 12 amino acids.

The chain links TRBV4-2 to TRBJ1-6; TRBD1 matches at 7 bases. The CDR3 contains 16 residues. V trimming: 1 base; J trimming: 9 bases; junction bases outside the gene matches: 9. Looked up from germline, CDR1 is LGHNA and CDR2 is YNFKEQ. The CDR3 DNA is TGTGCCAGCAGCCAAGGTTTAAAGGGGGCCCGTTCACCCCTCCACTTT. It yields the protein CASSQGLKGARSPLHF.

The rearrangement joins TRBV29-1 to TRBJ2-5, with D perhaps matching TRBD2 (5 bases). The CDR3 runs 12 residues. Germline lookup yields CDR1 SQVTM and CDR2 ANQGSEA. Trimming took off 7 bases at V and 6 bases at J, with 15 bases between the two ends. The CDR3 is CSAQERAKTQYF. CDR3 DNA sequence: TGCAGCGCCCAAGAGAGGGCCAAGACCCAGTACTTC.

The chain has TRBV7-9 and TRBJ2-5, with D possibly being TRBD1 or TRBD2 (5 bases each). The CDR3 length is 13 residues. The V and J ends lost 5 bases and 5 bases respectively, with 12 bases between them. From germline, CDR1 is SEHNR and CDR2 FQNEAQ (reference sequence). The CDR3: CASSRVGGETQYF. CDR3 coding DNA: TGTGCCAGCAGCAGAGTTGGGGGTGAGACCCAGTACTTC. Looking up the rest from reference TRBV7-9 and TRBJ2-5 gives the full variable domain: DTGVSQNPRHKITKRGQNVTFRCDPISEHNRLYWYRQTLGQGPEFLTYFQNEAQLEKSRLLSDRFSAERPKGSFSTLEIQRTEQGDSAMYLCASSRVGGETQYFGPGTRLLVL.

The rearrangement uses TRBV27 and TRBJ2-2; D possibly uses TRBD1 or TRBD2 (5 bases each). The CDR3 contains 13 residues. CDR1 is MNHEY and CDR2 is SMNVEV in the germline V gene (reference sequence). Deletions cut 5 bases from V and 6 bases from J, with 10 bases between. This CDR3 reads CASSPLGPGELFF. Written as DNA, the CDR3 is TGTGCCAGCAGTCCGTTGGGACCCGGGGAGCTGTTTTTT.

The chain has TRBV11-2 and TRBJ1-6, with D possibly matching TRBD1 (5 bases). CDR3 length: 13 residues. Trimming shortened V by 2 bases and J by 12 bases, and 11 bases separated the two germline ends. CDR1 is SGHAT and CDR2 is FQNNGV in the germline V gene. CDR3 region: CASSLYQGGPLHF. As DNA, the CDR3 is TGTGCCAGCAGCTTATACCAGGGAGGACCCCTCCACTTT.

V is TRBV18 and J is TRBJ1-1, with D perhaps TRBD1 (5 bases). Germline lookup yields CDR1 KGHSH and CDR2 LQKENI. The CDR3 is 18 amino acids. Trimming cost V 3 bases and J 1 base, with 21 bases left between them. CDR3 sequence: CASSPGSGFGTRNTEAFF. The CDR3 nucleotides are TGTGCCAGCTCACCGGGTTCCGGATTTGGGACGAGGAACACTGAAGCTTTCTTT. The full variable domain, rest sourced from reference TRBV18 and TRBJ1-1, is NAGVMQNPRHLVRRRGQEARLRCSPMKGHSHVYWYRQLPEEGLKFMVYLQKENIIDESGMPKERFSAEFPKEGPSILRIQQVVRGDSAAYFCASSPGSGFGTRNTEAFFGQGTRLTVV.

The chain links TRBV4-1 to TRBJ2-7; D is unclear. Deletions cut 2 bases from V and 0 bases from J, with 11 bases between. Germline loops: CDR1 MGHRA, CDR2 YSYEKL. This CDR3 has 15 amino acids. This CDR3 is CASSQRLAASYEQYF. The CDR3 DNA follows: TGCGCCAGCAGCCAAAGGTTGGCCGCCTCCTACGAGCAGTACTTC.

This clone appeared a single time. The V and J genes are TRBV6-5 and TRBJ1-6; TRBD1 is a possible D gene (5 bases). Looked up from germline, CDR1 is MNHEY and CDR2 is SVGAGI. The CDR3 consists of 14 residues. The V end lost 6 bases, the J end lost 7 bases, and 13 bases lay between the germline ends. The CDR3 spells CASRRGTENSPLHF. In DNA form, the CDR3 reads TGTGCCAGCAGAAGAGGGACGGAAAATTCACCCCTCCACTTT.

This sequence joins TRBV2 and TRBJ2-5, with D maybe TRBD2 (6 bases). CDR1 is SNHLY and CDR2 is FYNNEI in the germline V gene. The CDR3 extends over 13 amino acids. The germline V and J ends were trimmed by 7 bases and 6 bases, with 15 bases remaining between them. CDR3 DNA sequence: TGTGCCAGCACCGGGGGTAGCTCCCAGACCCAGTACTTC. Translation gives CASTGGSSQTQYF.

The V call is TRBV27, the J call TRBJ2-1, with 13 bases lining up with TRBD2. V lost 8 bases, J lost 9 bases, and 19 bases stayed unmatched. Germline-derived CDR1 and CDR2 are MNHEY and SMNVEV (reference sequence). CDR3 length equals 18 residues. This chain's CDR3 is CASGLRTSGSYVWREQFF. CDR3 in DNA: TGTGCCAGCGGACTCAGGACTAGCGGGAGTTACGTTTGGCGTGAGCAGTTCTTC.

The CDR3 region has the DNA TGTGCCACCGGGTCGCGAGCCATCTATGGCTACACCTTC. Protein: CATGSRAIYGYTF. The chain couples TRBV12-3 or TRBV12-4 to TRBJ1-2; no definite D call. Trimming removed 10 bases from V and 4 bases from J, with 16 bases in between. CDR3 length: 13 residues.

The gene calls are TRBV4-2 and TRBJ2-1; the match to TRBD2 covers 9 bases. The CDR3 is 15 amino acids. The V gene end was trimmed by 4 bases and the J gene end by 4 bases; junction bases not matched to a gene: 5. Germline values: CDR1 LGHNA, CDR2 YNFKEQ. In nucleotides, the CDR3 is TGTGCCAGCAGCCCGGGACTAGCCTTTTACAATGAGCAGTTCTTC. This gives the protein CASSPGLAFYNEQFF.

The genes are TRBV14 and TRBJ2-3; 7 bases match TRBD2. Germline V gene sequence: CDR1 SGHDN, CDR2 FVKESK. The CDR3 totals 16 residues. V trimming: 2 bases; J trimming: 6 bases; junction bases outside the gene matches: 11. The CDR3, as DNA: TGTGCCAGCAGCCAAAGAATGGGCGGGAGCGGTGATACGCAGTATTTT. Protein: CASSQRMGGSGDTQYF.

This rearrangement joins TRBV21-1 to TRBJ2-7; the table's TRBD1 call for D was not verified on the DNA. TRBV21-1 is a documented pseudogene. This CDR3 region has 17 residues. CDR3 in DNA: TGTGCCAGCAGCAACTACCTTAGGAGACAGGGGGCGTATGAGCAGTACTTC. Its protein product is CASSNYLRRQGAYEQYF.

In DNA form, the CDR3 reads TGTGCCAGCAGCTTATTTAGTTCCTCCTACGAGCAGTACTTC. Translating gives CASSLFSSSYEQYF. This chain connects TRBV5-4 to TRBJ2-7; D not certain. Germline values: CDR1 SGHNT, CDR2 YYREEE (reference sequence). The CDR3 has 14 residues. V was clipped by 2 bases and J by 0 bases, with 9 bases between them.